This TCR beta chain was identified in a study of blood T cell repertoires in COVID-19. The CDR3 is 17 amino acids. Trimming cost V 2 bases and J 0 bases, with 13 bases left between them. Per germline, CDR1 SEHNR and CDR2 FQNEAQ (reference sequence). This table comes from immunoSEQ multiplex PCR, and its TCRdb copy is limited to in-frame clones, with some not included. Among under 200,000 clones, about 88% were seen once, and the ten largest hold roughly 7%. The receptor was isolated from a woman between 50 and 59 years old who had recovered from COVID-19. The sequenced material came from PBMCs or T cells enriched from blood (not recorded which). The chain uses TRBV7-9 and TRBJ1-4; weak D call: TRBD1 (5 bases). CDR3 loop: CASSLRPPRATNEKLFF. The DNA for the CDR3 is TGTGCCAGCAGCTTACGACCCCCCAGGGCAACTAATGAAAAACTGTTTTTT.